A single sample gave rise to the 10 T cell receptor beta chains below, sequenced in a study of cytomegalovirus exposure and HLA in healthy donors. It was with 60 Vbeta and 13 Jbeta primers that the PCR ran. Libraries were prepared by immunoSEQ multiplex PCR; TCRdb keeps only in-frame clonotypes and omits some of them. The table includes some 120,000 clones, 74% detected once. The sample comprised PBMCs. The receptors come from a middle-aged man in good health and CMV-seropositive.

V is TRBV10-3 and J is TRBJ1-2, with D possibly TRBD1 on 6 matching bases. CDR1 and CDR2 (germline): ENHRY, SYGVKD. Trimming took off 5 bases at V and 7 bases at J, with 11 bases between the two ends. This CDR3 region has 12 residues. The CDR3 here is CAISFNRVGYTF. CDR3 coding DNA: TGTGCCATCAGTTTTAACAGGGTTGGCTACACCTTC.

V usage is TRBV4-2 and J usage is TRBJ1-1; D is uncertain. V gave up 1 base and J gave up 0 bases, with 6 bases separating them. CDR1 is LGHNA and CDR2 is YNFKEQ in the germline V gene. This CDR3 has 14 residues. This chain's CDR3 is CASSQGHLNTEAFF. In DNA, the CDR3 is TGTGCCAGCAGCCAAGGGCACCTGAACACTGAAGCTTTCTTT.

The gene calls are TRBV19 and TRBJ2-3, with D possibly being TRBD2 (6 bases). This CDR3 region has 16 residues. Trimming removed 6 bases at V and 1 base at J, with 17 bases between. Germline V gives CDR1 LNHDA, CDR2 SQIVND (reference sequence). CDR3 in DNA: TGTGCCAGTAGAGCTCCGCGGGACGGAGGCACAGATACGCAGTATTTT. It translates to CASRAPRDGGTDTQYF.

The genes are TRBV5-1 and TRBJ2-3; D remains unclear. The CDR3 covers 12 residues. Trimming shortened V by 4 bases and J by 4 bases, and 7 bases separated the two germline ends. CDR1 and CDR2 (germline): SGHRS, YFSETQ. The CDR3 DNA is TGCGCCAGCAGCCAAACATCAGATACGCAGTATTTT. Translating it yields CASSQTSDTQYF.

Written as DNA, the CDR3 is TGTGCCAGCAGTGCCCCTAGCGGGATCTACGAGCAGTACTTC. Its translation is CASSAPSGIYEQYF. The chain uses TRBV2 and TRBJ2-7, with 9 bases matching TRBD2. CDR3 length equals 14 residues. CDR1 is SNHLY, CDR2 FYNNEI, per germline. The J segment lost 3 bases and the V segment lost 4 bases, leaving 4 bases of the junction unmatched.

The chain couples TRBV5-1 to TRBJ2-7, with 9 bases matching TRBD1. Looked up from germline, CDR1 is SGHRS and CDR2 is YFSETQ. CDR3 length equals 18 residues. Trimming cost V 3 bases and J 7 bases; bases outside gene matches: 20. For the CDR3, the DNA is TGCGCCAGCAGCTCCCTACCCCGGCGGGACAGGGCTTCACGGGAGCAGTACTTC. Its translation: CASSSLPRRDRASREQYF.

This clone was counted once. In DNA, the CDR3 is TGTGCCAGCAGCTTAGTGGGACAGATCTCTGGAAACACCATATATTTT. Translated: CASSLVGQISGNTIYF. J is TRBJ1-3 and V is TRBV7-8; 7 nucleotides agree with TRBD1. The CDR3 runs to 16 residues. V dropped 1 base and J dropped 0; count of bases not matched to a gene: 3. Germline values: CDR1 SGHVS, CDR2 FQNEAQ.

The genes are TRBV27 and TRBJ2-7; D is perhaps TRBD2 (5 bases). This CDR3 comprises 15 residues. The V end was cut by 4 bases, the J end by 0 bases, with 13 bases between. CDR1 MNHEY and CDR2 SMNVEV come from the germline V gene (reference sequence). The CDR3 sequence: CASSSGSAASYEQYF. The CDR3 nucleotides read TGTGCCAGCAGTTCGGGGTCGGCGGCCTCCTACGAGCAGTACTTC.

The chain employs TRBV11-2 and TRBJ2-7, with 7 bases lining up with TRBD2. J lost 5 bases, V lost 0 bases, and 7 bases had no gene match. The CDR3 extends over 15 amino acids. CDR1 and CDR2 from the germline V gene are SGHAT and FQNNGV. The CDR3 here is CASSLEVRRENEQYF. The CDR3 region has the DNA TGTGCCAGCAGCTTAGAGGTTCGGCGGGAGAACGAGCAGTACTTC.

The genes are TRBV28 and TRBJ2-3, with a tentative D call TRBD1 (5 bases). This CDR3 region has 11 residues. Germline V gene sequence: CDR1 MDHEN, CDR2 SYDVKM. V was clipped by 5 bases and J by 11 bases, with 11 bases between them. CDR3 sequence (DNA): TGTGCCAGCAGTCGACAGCCCCAGCAGTATTTT. This gives the protein CASSRQPQQYF. The full variable domain, completed using reference TRBV28 and TRBJ2-3, is DVKVTQSSRYLVKRTGEKVFLECVQDMDHENMFWYRQDPGLGLRLIYFSYDVKMKEKGDIPEGYSVSREKKERFSLILESASTNQTSMYLCASSRQPQQYFGPGTRLTVL.